These T cell receptor beta chains were read from a single sample in a study of T cells in Graves' hyperthyroidism and ophthalmopathy. In TCRdb, the multiplex PCR reads were re-called with MiXCR into one record per CDR3 protein. The sample consists of around 340,000 distinct CDR3 sequences, under 25% of them appearing once. The source material was blood. The source of these receptors is a woman aged 50 to 65 with Graves' hyperthyroidism. The CDR3 runs from the conserved cysteine through the conserved F or W. The D gene is left open where the match is weak. Size is omitted from some rows. Given values are once, few, many or a class for expanded clones.

D gene	V gene	J gene	clone size	CDR3 protein	CDR3 DNA
NA	TRBV9	TRBJ2-3	NA	CASSVGHIGSTDTQYF	TGTGCCAGCAGCGTAGGGCACATCGGGAGCACAGATACGCAGTATTTT
TRBD1	TRBV18	TRBJ1-3	many	CASSPPGQGNTIYF	TGTGCCAGCTCACCACCGGGACAGGGGAACACCATATATTTT
TRBD1	TRBV30	TRBJ2-7	many	CAWSFRDRAVWGQYF	TGTGCCTGGAGTTTCCGGGACAGGGCAGTCTGGGGGCAGTACTTC
TRBD2	TRBV27	TRBJ2-1	NA	CASSLSKNSGSDEQFF	TGTGCCAGCAGTTTATCGAAAAATAGCGGGAGTGATGAGCAGTTCTTC
NA	TRBV20-1	TRBJ2-5	many	CSARKDYQETQYF	TGCAGTGCTAGGAAGGACTACCAAGAGACCCAGTACTTC
TRBD2	TRBV2	TRBJ2-3	NA	CAREASGSTTDTQYF	TGTGCCAGGGAAGCTAGCGGGAGTACGACAGATACGCAGTATTTT
TRBD1	TRBV6-1	TRBJ2-1	NA	CASSSIDRGRDNEQFF	TGTGCCAGCAGCAGTATTGACAGGGGTAGAGACAATGAGCAGTTCTTC
NA	TRBV20-1	TRBJ2-3	many	CSAVKGTDTQYF	TGCAGCGCGGTTAAGGGGACAGATACGCAGTATTTT
NA	TRBV30	TRBJ1-5	many	CAWSVTRNQPQHF	TGTGCCTGGAGTGTCACCAGGAATCAGCCCCAGCATTTT
TRBD2	TRBV13	TRBJ2-7	NA	CASSPSSGATYEQYF	TGTGCCAGCAGCCCTTCTAGCGGGGCTACCTACGAGCAGTACTTC
TRBD1	TRBV18	TRBJ2-1	many	CASAEGARSYNEQFF	TGTGCCAGCGCTGAGGGGGCGCGGTCCTACAATGAGCAGTTCTTC
TRBD1	TRBV6-1	TRBJ2-5	few	CASTLGGGRTETQYF	TGTGCCAGCACCCTAGGGGGCGGACGGACGGAGACCCAGTACTTC
TRBD1	TRBV30	TRBJ2-4	many	CAWSSQGAKNIQYF	TGTGCCTGGAGTTCACAGGGGGCCAAAAACATTCAGTACTTC
NA	TRBV9	TRBJ1-5	NA	CASSVGPGGNSNQPQHF	TGTGCCAGCAGCGTAGGCCCCGGAGGGAATAGCAATCAGCCCCAGCATTTT
NA	TRBV12-5	TRBJ2-2	NA	CASGLDGNTGELFF	TGTGCTAGTGGCCTGGACGGGAACACCGGGGAGCTGTTTTTT
NA	TRBV6-1	TRBJ2-3	many	CASTSTDTQYF	TGTGCCAGCACGTCTACAGATACGCAGTATTTT
NA	TRBV2	TRBJ2-2	many	CASSEEASGELFF	TGTGCCAGCAGTGAAGAGGCCTCCGGGGAGCTGTTTTTT